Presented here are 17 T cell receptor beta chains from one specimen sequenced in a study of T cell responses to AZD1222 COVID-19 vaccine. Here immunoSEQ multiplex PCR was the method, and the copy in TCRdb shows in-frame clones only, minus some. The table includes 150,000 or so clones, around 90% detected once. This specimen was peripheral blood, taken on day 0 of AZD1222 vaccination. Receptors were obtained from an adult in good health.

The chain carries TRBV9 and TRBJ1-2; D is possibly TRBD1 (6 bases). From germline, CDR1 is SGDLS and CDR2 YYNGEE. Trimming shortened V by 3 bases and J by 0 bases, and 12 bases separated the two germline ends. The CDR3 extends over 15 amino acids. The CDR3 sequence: CASSAGHLTNYGYTF. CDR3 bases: TGTGCCAGCAGCGCGGGACACCTAACTAACTATGGCTACACCTTC. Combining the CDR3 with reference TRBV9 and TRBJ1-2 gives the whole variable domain DSGVTQTPKHLITATGQRVTLRCSPRSGDLSVYWYQQSLDQGLQFLIQYYNGEERAKGNILERFSAQQFPDLHSELNLSSLELGDSALYFCASSAGHLTNYGYTFGSGTRLTVV.

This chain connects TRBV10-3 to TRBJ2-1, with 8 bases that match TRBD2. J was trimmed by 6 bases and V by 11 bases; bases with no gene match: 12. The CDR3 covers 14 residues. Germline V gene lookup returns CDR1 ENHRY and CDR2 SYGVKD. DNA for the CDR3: TGTGCCTCAAAAGGACTAGCCCGGGGCAATGAGCAGTTCTTC. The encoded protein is CASKGLARGNEQFF.

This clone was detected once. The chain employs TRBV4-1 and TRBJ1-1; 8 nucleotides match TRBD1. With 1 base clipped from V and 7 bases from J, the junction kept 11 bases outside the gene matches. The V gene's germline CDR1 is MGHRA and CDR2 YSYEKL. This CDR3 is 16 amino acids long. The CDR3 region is CASSQGAIQGESEAFF. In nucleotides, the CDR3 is TGCGCCAGCAGCCAAGGCGCTATACAGGGGGAAAGTGAAGCTTTCTTT.

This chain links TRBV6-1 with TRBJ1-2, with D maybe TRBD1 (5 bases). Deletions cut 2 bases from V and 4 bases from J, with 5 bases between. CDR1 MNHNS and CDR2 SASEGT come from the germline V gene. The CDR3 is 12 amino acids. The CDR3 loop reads CASSEQGYGYTF. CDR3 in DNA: TGTGCCAGCAGTGAACAGGGCTATGGCTACACCTTC.

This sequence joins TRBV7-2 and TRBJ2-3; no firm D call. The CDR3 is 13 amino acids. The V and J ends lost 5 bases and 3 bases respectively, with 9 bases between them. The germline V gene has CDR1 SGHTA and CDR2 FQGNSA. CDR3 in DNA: TGTGCCAGCAGCACCGAGAGGACAGATACGCAGTATTTT. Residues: CASSTERTDTQYF.

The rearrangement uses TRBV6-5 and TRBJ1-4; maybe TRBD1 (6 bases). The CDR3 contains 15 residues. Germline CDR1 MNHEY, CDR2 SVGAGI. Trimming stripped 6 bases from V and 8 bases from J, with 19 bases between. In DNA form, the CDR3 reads TGTGCCAGCAGCTCCTCAGGGGCAAGTAACGAAAAACTGTTTTTT. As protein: CASSSSGASNEKLFF.

This chain's CDR3 is CASSFLGQDYGYTF. The CDR3 bases are TGTGCCAGCAGTTTCTTGGGGCAGGATTATGGCTACACCTTC. V and J are TRBV27 and TRBJ1-2; a weak D match, TRBD1 (5 bases). The CDR3 consists of 14 residues. V was pared by 3 bases and J by 5 bases, with 13 bases between. Germline lookup yields CDR1 MNHEY and CDR2 SMNVEV (reference sequence).

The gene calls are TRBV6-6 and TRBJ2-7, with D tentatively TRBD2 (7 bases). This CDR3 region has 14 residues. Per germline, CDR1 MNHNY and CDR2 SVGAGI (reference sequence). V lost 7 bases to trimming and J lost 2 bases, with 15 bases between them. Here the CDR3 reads CASTRKGGTYEQYF. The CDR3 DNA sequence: TGTGCCAGCACCCGAAAGGGGGGGACCTACGAGCAGTACTTC.

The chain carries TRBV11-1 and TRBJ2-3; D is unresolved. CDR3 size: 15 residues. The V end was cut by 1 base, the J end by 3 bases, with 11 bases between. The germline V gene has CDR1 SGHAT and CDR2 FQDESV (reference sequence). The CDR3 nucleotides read TGTGCCAGCAGCTTAGTCGGGTTTGGTACAGATACGCAGTATTTT. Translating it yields CASSLVGFGTDTQYF.

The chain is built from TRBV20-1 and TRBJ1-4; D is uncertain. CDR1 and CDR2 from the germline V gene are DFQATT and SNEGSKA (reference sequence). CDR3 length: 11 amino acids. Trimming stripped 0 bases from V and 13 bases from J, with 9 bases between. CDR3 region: CSARDDAGLFF. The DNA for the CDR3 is TGCAGTGCTAGAGATGATGCCGGACTGTTTTTT.

CDR3 sequence (DNA): TGCGCCAGCAGCCAAGTCCGGGACAGAGCTCAGCCCCAGCATTTT. It specifies CASSQVRDRAQPQHF. This rearrangement joins TRBV4-3 to TRBJ1-5, with 7 positions matching TRBD1. The germline gives CDR1 LGHNA, CDR2 YSLEER. The trim removed 1 base at V and 6 bases at J, leaving 6 bases unmatched. The CDR3 runs 15 residues.

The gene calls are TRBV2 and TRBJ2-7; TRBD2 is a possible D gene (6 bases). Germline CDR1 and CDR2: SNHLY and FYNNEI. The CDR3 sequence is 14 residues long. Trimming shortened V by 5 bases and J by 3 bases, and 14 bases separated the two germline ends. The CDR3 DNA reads TGTGCCAGCAGTCCGCGGGACCGCTTCTACGAGCAGTACTTC. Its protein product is CASSPRDRFYEQYF.

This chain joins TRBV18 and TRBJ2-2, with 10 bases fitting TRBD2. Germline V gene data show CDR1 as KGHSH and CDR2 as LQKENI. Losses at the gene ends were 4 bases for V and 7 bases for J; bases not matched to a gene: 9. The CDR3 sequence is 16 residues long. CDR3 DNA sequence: TGTGCCAGCTCACGCGCTAGCGGGAGTTTCGACGGGGAGCTGTTTTTT. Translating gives CASSRASGSFDGELFF.

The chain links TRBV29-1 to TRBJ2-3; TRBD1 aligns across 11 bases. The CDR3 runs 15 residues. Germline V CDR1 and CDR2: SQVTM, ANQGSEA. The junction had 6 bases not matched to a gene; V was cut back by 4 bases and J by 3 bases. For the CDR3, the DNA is TGCAGCGTTGGGATCCGGGACAGGGGGACAGATACGCAGTATTTT. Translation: CSVGIRDRGTDTQYF.

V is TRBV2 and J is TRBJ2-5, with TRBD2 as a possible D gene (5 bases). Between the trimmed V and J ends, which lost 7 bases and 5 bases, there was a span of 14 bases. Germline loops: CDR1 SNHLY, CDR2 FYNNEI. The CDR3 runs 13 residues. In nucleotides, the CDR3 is TGTGCCAGCAACCGTATAGCGATGGAGACCCAGTACTTC. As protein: CASNRIAMETQYF.

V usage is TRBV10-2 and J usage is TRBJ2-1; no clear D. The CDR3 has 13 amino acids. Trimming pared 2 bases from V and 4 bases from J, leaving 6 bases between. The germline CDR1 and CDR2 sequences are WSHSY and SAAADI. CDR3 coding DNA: TGCGCCAGCAGTGAGCAGGAATACAATGAGCAGTTCTTC. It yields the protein CASSEQEYNEQFF.

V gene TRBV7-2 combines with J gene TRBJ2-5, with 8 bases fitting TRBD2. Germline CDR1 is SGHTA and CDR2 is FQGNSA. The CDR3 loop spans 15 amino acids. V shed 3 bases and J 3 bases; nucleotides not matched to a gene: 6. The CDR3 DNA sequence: TGTGCCAGCAGCTTCTACACTAGCGGTGAAGAGACCCAGTACTTC. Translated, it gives CASSFYTSGEETQYF.